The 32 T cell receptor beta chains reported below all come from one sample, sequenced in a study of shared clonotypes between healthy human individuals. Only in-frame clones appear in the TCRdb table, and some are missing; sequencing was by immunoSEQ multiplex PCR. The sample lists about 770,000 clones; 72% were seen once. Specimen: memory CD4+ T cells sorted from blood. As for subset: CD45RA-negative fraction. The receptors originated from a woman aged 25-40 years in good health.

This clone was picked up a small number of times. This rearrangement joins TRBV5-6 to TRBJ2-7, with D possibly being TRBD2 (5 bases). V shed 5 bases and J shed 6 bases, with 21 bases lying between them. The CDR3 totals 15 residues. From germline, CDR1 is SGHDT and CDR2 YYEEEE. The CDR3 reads CASRTGLGDWGEQYF. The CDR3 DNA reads TGTGCCAGCAGAACTGGTCTCGGGGATTGGGGCGAGCAGTACTTC.

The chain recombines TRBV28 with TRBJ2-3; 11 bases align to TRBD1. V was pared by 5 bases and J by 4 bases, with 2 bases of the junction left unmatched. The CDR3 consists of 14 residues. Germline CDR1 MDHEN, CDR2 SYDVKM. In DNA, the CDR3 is TGTGCCAGCAGTGTGGGACAGGGGGCAGATACGCAGTATTTT. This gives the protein CASSVGQGADTQYF.

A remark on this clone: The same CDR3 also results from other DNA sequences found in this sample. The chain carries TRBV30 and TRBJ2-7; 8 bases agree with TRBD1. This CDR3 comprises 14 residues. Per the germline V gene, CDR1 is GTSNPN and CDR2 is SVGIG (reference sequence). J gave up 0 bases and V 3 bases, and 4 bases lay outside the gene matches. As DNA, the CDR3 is TGTGCCTGGAGGGACAGGGTACTCTCCTACGAGCAGTACTTC. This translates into CAWRDRVLSYEQYF. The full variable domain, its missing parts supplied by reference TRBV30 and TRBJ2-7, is SQTIHQWPATLVQPVGSPLSLECTVEGTSNPNLYWYRQAAGRGLQLLFYSVGIGQISSEVPQNLSASRPQDRQFILSSKKLLLSDSGFYLCAWRDRVLSYEQYFGPGTRLTVT.

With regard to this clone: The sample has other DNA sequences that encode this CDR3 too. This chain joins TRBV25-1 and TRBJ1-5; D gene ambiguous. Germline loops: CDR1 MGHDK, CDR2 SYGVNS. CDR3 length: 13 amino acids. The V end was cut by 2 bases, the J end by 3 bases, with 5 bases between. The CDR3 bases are TGTGCCAGCAGTGAAGGGAACAATCAGCCCCAGCATTTT. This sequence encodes CASSEGNNQPQHF.

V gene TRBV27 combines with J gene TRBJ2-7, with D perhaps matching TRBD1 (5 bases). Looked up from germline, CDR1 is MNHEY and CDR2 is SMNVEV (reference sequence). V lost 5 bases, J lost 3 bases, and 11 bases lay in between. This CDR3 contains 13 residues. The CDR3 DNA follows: TGTGCCAGCAGTCCGTTACAGGTCTACGAGCAGTACTTC. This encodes CASSPLQVYEQYF.

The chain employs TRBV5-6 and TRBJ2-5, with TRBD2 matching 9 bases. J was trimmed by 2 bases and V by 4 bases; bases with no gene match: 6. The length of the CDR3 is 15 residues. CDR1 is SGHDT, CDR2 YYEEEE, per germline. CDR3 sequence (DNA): TGTGCCAGCAGCCGAGGACTAGCGCTTCAAGAGACCCAGTACTTC. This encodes CASSRGLALQETQYF.

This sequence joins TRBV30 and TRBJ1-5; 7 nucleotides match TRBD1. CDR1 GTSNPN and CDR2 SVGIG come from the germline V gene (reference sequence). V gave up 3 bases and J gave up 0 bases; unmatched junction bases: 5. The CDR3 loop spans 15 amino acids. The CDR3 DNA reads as TGTGCCTGGAGCGGGGACAGCCATAGCAATCAGCCCCAGCATTTT. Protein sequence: CAWSGDSHSNQPQHF.

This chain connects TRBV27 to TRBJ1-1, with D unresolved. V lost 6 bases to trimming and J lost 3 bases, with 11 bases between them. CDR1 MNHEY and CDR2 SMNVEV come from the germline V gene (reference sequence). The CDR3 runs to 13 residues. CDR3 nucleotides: TGTGCCAGCAGGACCCGACCGTACACTGAAGCTTTCTTT. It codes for CASRTRPYTEAFF.

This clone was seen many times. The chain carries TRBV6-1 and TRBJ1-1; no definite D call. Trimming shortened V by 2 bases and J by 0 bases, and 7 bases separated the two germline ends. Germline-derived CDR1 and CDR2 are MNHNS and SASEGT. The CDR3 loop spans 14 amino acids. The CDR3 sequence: CASSESHLNTEAFF. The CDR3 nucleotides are TGTGCCAGCAGTGAAAGTCATTTGAACACTGAAGCTTTCTTT.

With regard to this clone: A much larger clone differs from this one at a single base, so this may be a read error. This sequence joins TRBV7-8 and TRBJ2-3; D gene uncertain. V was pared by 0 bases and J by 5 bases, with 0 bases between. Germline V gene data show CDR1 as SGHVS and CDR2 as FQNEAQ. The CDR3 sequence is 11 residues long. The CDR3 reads CASSLADTQYF. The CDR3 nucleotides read TGTGCCAGCAGCTTAGCAGATACGCAGTATTTT.

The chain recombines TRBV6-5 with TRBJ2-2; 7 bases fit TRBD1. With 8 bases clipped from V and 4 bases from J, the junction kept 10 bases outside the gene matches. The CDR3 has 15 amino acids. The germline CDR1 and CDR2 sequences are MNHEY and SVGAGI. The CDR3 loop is CASRRQGVGTGELFF. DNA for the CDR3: TGTGCCAGCCGGCGGCAGGGGGTAGGCACCGGGGAGCTGTTTTTT.

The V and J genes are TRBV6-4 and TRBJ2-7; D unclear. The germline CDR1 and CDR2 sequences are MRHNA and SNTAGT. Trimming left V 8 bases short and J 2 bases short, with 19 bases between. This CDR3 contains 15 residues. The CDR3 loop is CASDDKGRKPYEQYF. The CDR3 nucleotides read TGTGCCAGCGATGACAAGGGTAGGAAACCCTACGAGCAGTACTTC.

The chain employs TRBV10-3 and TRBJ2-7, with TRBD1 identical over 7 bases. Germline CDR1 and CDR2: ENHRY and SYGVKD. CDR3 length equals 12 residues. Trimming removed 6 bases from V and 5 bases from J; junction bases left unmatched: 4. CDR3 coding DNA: TGTGCCATCAGCCAGACAGGGCACGAGCAGTACTTC. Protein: CAISQTGHEQYF.

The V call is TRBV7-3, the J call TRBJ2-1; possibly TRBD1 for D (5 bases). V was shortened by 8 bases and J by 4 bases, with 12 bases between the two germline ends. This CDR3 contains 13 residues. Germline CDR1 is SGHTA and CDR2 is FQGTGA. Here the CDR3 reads CASGADLYNEQFF. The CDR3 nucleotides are TGTGCCAGCGGGGCAGATCTTTACAATGAGCAGTTCTTC.

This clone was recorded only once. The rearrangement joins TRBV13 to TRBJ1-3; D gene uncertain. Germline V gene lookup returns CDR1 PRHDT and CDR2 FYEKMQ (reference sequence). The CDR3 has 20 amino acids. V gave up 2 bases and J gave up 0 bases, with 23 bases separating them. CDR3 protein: CASSLRTYPIYESSGNTIYF. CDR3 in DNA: TGTGCCAGCAGCTTACGGACTTACCCTATTTACGAGAGCTCTGGAAACACCATATATTTT.

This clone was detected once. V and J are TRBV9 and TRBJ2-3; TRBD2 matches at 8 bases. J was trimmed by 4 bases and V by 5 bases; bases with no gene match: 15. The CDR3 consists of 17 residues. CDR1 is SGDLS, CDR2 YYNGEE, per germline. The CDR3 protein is CASSETLAGSGADTQYF. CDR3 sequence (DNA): TGTGCCAGCAGTGAAACCTTAGCGGGGAGTGGGGCAGATACGCAGTATTTT.

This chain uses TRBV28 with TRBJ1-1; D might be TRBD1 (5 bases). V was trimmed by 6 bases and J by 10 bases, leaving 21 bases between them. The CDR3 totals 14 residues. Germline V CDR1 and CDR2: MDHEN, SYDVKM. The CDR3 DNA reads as TGTGCCAGCAGACTCCGGGACCCAAGGGTAGGAGCTTTCTTT. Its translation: CASRLRDPRVGAFF.

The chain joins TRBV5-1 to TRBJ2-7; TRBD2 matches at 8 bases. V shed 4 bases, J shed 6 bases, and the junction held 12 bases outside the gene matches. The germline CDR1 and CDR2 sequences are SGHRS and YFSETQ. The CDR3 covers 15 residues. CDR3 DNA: TGCGCCAGCAGCCTTCAGCGGGAGCCGAGCCGCGAGCAGTACTTC. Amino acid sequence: CASSLQREPSREQYF.

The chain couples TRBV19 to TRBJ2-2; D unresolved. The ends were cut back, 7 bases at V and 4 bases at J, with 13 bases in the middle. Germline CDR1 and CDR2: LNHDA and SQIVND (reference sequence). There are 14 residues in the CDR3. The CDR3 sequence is CASTPLGRTGELFF. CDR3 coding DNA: TGTGCCAGTACCCCCCTTGGGCGCACCGGGGAGCTGTTTTTT.

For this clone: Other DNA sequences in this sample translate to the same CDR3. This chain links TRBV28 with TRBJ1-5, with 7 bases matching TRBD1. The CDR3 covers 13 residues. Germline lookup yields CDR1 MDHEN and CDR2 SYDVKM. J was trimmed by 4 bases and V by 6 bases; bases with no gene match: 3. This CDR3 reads CASSPGGNQPQHF. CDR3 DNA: TGTGCCAGCAGCCCAGGGGGAAATCAGCCCCAGCATTTT.

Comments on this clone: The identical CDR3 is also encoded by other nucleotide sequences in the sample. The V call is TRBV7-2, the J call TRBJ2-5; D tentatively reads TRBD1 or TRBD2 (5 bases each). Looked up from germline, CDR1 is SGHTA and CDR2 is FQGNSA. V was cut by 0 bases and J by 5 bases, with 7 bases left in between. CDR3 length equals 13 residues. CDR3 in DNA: TGTGCCAGCAGCTTAGCGGGGGTGGAGACCCAGTACTTC. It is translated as CASSLAGVETQYF.

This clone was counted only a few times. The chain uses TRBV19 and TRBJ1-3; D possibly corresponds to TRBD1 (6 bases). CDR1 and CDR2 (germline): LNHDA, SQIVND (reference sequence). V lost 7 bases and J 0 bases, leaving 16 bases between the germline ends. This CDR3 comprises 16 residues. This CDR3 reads CASNPGTPLSGNTIYF. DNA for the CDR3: TGTGCCAGTAATCCCGGGACACCGCTCTCTGGAAACACCATATATTTT.

The CDR3 region has the DNA TGTGCCAGCAGTGCTTCTAGCGGGAGTCGTACTACGCAGTATTTT. Protein sequence: CASSASSGSRTTQYF. The J gene is TRBJ2-3, the V gene TRBV2; 10 positions match TRBD2. The germline V gene encodes CDR1 SNHLY and CDR2 FYNNEI. J was trimmed by 8 bases and V by 4 bases; bases with no gene match: 9. The CDR3 extends over 15 amino acids.

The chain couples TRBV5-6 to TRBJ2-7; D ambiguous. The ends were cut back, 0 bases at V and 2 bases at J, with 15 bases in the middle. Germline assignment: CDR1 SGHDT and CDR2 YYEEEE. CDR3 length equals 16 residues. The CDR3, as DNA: TGTGCCAGCAGCTTGGGGCCGGAATATAGAACCTACGAGCAGTACTTC. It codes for CASSLGPEYRTYEQYF.

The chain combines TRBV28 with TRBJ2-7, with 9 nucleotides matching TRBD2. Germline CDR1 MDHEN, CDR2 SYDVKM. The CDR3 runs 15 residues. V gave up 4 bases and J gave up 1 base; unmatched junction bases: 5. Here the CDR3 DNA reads TGTGCCAGCAGTTCATTAGCGGGAGCGTCCTACGAGCAGTACTTC. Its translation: CASSSLAGASYEQYF.

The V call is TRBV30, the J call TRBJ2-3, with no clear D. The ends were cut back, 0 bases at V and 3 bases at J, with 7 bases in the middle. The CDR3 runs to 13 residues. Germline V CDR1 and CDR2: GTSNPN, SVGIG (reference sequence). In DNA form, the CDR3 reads TGTGCCTGGAGTGTACGAGAAACAGATACGCAGTATTTT. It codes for CAWSVRETDTQYF.

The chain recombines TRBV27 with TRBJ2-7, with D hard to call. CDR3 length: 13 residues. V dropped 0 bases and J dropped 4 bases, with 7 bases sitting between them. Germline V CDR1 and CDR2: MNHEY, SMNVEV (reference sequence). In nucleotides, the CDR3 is TGTGCCAGCAGTTTATCCCGGAATTACGAGCAGTACTTC. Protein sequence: CASSLSRNYEQYF.

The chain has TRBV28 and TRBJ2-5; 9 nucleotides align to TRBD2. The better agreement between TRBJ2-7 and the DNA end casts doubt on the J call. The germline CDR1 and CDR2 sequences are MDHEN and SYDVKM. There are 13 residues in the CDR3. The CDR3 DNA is TGTGCCACTAGCGGGGCCCTCTTTTACGAGCAGTACTTC. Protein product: CATSGALFYEQYF.

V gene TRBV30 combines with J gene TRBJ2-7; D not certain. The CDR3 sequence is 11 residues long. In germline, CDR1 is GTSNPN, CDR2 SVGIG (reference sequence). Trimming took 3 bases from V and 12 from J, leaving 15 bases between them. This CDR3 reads CAWSSGLRRYF. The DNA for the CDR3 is TGTGCCTGGAGCTCCGGCCTCAGGCGGTACTTC.

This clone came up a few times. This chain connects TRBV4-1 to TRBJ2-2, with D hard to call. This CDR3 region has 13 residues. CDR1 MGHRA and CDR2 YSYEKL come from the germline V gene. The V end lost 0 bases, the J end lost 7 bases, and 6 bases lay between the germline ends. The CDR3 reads CASSQDPGGELFF. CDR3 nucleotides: TGCGCCAGCAGCCAAGATCCCGGCGGGGAGCTGTTTTTT.

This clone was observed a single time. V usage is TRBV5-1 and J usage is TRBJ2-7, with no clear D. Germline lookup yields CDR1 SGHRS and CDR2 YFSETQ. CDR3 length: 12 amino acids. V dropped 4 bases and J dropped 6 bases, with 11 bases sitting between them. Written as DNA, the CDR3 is TGCGCCAGCAGCCCCACCGGCACCGAGCAGTACTTC. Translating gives CASSPTGTEQYF.

The CDR3 bases are TGTGCCAGCAGCCCCACGAAGCAGACATGGAACACCATATATTTT. Its protein is CASSPTKQTWNTIYF. The chain links TRBV7-8 to TRBJ1-3; no clear D gene. In germline, CDR1 is SGHVS, CDR2 FQNEAQ. V gave up 5 bases and J gave up 7 bases, with 18 bases separating them. There are 15 residues in the CDR3. The full variable domain, in which reference TRBV7-8 and TRBJ1-3 provide the parts outside the CDR3, is GAGVSQSPRYKVAKRGQDVALRCDPISGHVSLFWYQQALGQGPEFLTYFQNEAQLDKSGLPSDRFFAERPEGSVSTLKIQRTQQEDSAVYLCASSPTKQTWNTIYFGEGSWLTVV.